This is a list of T cell receptor beta chains from one sample in a study of cytomegalovirus exposure and HLA in healthy donors. Measured with immunoSEQ multiplex PCR; TCRdb has only the in-frame clones, and not every one. The sample lists about 120,000 clones, roughly 88% occurring once. Sequenced: PBMCs. The receptors here all came from a man aged 18 to 30 in good health and CMV-seronegative. Both conserved end residues are part of each CDR3. Each record gives: V gene, J gene, CDR3 protein.

V: TRBV11-3
J: TRBJ2-2
CDR3: CASSLSGTGDTGELFF

V: TRBV19
J: TRBJ1-3
CDR3: CASSSVGTHSGNTIYF

V: TRBV30
J: TRBJ2-3
CDR3: CAWSVGLAGTGVTDTQYF

V: TRBV5-4
J: TRBJ2-3
CDR3: CASSLGGGRVDTQYF

V: TRBV7-9
J: TRBJ2-2
CDR3: CASTPGWPGELFF

V: TRBV5-6
J: TRBJ1-3
CDR3: CASSLAFGDRGRNTIYF

V: TRBV6-6
J: TRBJ2-7
CDR3: CASTYPPSGMEYF

V: TRBV30
J: TRBJ2-3
CDR3: CAWTYGQGNTDTQYF

V: TRBV2
J: TRBJ1-1
CDR3: CASSSGQGDTEAFF

V: TRBV15
J: TRBJ1-1
CDR3: CATSRGFQNTEAFF

V: TRBV5-1
J: TRBJ2-1
CDR3: CATSGGQGIDEQFF

V: TRBV19
J: TRBJ2-7
CDR3: CASRPAGTGTYEQYF

V: TRBV5-1
J: TRBJ2-1
CDR3: CASSLAAGGRNEQFF

V: TRBV13
J: TRBJ1-3
CDR3: CASSLGTGPSGNTIYF

V: TRBV6-6
J: TRBJ2-4
CDR3: CASSYSIALAKNIQYF

V: TRBV5-4
J: TRBJ2-2
CDR3: CASSIRQHTGELFF

V: TRBV7-9
J: TRBJ1-6
CDR3: CASSPPGGQGRSPLHF

V: TRBV25-1
J: TRBJ1-5
CDR3: CASSEGHSFNQPQHF

V: TRBV6-1
J: TRBJ1-5
CDR3: CASTLRSGVQPQHF

V: TRBV11-2
J: TRBJ2-1
CDR3: CASSLRGPIDNEQFF

V: TRBV19
J: TRBJ2-3
CDR3: CASSMGTGGGLGHTDTQYF

V: TRBV5-1
J: TRBJ2-7
CDR3: CASSSGLAGKYEQYF

V: TRBV6-1
J: TRBJ2-2
CDR3: CASSGGTGWIGELFF

V: TRBV5-1
J: TRBJ2-7
CDR3: CASSLEGVYEQYF

V: TRBV5-1
J: TRBJ2-5
CDR3: CASSFPSGSQETQYF

V: TRBV5-6
J: TRBJ2-2
CDR3: CASSFGANTGELFF

V: TRBV6-5
J: TRBJ2-1
CDR3: CASSYSAGGLYNEQFF

V: TRBV5-1
J: TRBJ2-1
CDR3: CASSHVPLAGAYNEQFF

V: TRBV19
J: TRBJ1-2
CDR3: CASSDRVYGYTF

V: TRBV14
J: TRBJ2-2
CDR3: CASSQEWGTGANTGELFF

V: TRBV6-5
J: TRBJ1-1
CDR3: CASSYGGEQAFF

V: TRBV30
J: TRBJ2-5
CDR3: CAWMAGAGKTQYF

V: TRBV30
J: TRBJ2-7
CDR3: CAWSRAGDSYEQYF

V: TRBV7-2
J: TRBJ2-3
CDR3: CASSWQGAGTDTQYF

V: TRBV9
J: TRBJ1-2
CDR3: CASSPRQGGYGYTF

V: TRBV19
J: TRBJ1-4
CDR3: CASRRGQGFNEKLFF

V: TRBV28
J: TRBJ1-5
CDR3: CASSWDTNQPQHF

V: TRBV29-1
J: TRBJ1-4
CDR3: CSGGDRGEKLFF

V: TRBV4-2
J: TRBJ2-5
CDR3: CASSLGTGQETQYF

V: TRBV7-9
J: TRBJ2-1
CDR3: CASSLASGAGVHEQFF

V: TRBV2
J: TRBJ2-7
CDR3: CASKETGSAEQYF